This TCR beta chain was obtained from a study of blood T cell repertoires in COVID-19. V lost 5 bases, J lost 0 bases, and 9 bases lay in between. Germline CDR1 is SGDLS and CDR2 is YYNGEE. CDR3 length: 14 amino acids. Sequenced by immunoSEQ multiplex PCR; TCRdb stores in-frame clones only, minus some. The sample lists around 27,000 clones, approximately 80% occurring once. V gene TRBV9 combines with J gene TRBJ1-3; D is possibly TRBD1 (5 bases). Input material: peripheral blood. The sequence derives from a man in his 70s with active COVID-19. CDR3 nucleotides: TGTGCCAGCAGTTCAGGGTCCTCTGGAAACACCATATATTTT. It codes for CASSSGSSGNTIYF.